This T cell receptor beta chain was profiled in a study of STAT3 mutations in large granular lymphocyte leukemia. Approximately 40,000 productive templates were obtained per sample on average. The table came from immunoSEQ multiplex PCR; TCRdb's copy has only in-frame clones and leaves some out. Of more than 2,000 clones listed, roughly nine tenths are singletons. The study's findings and limits: Some patients had persisting codominant clonotypes that could mask small clones. Every T-LGLL patient had at least one immunodominant TCRbeta clonotype. TCR clonotype switching after therapy occurred in about 35% of the 18 patients. In several patients, dominant TCR clone burden exceeded STAT3 mutant burden.

Comment on this clone: What it recognizes is unknown.

The sequencing sample was made of peripheral blood mononuclear cells. The sequence was collected from a woman aged 70-85 years with T-cell large granular lymphocyte leukemia. Some clones in this sample may be carry-over from other donors' samples.

CDR3 loop: CASGSTRGGTDTQYF. The CDR3 nucleotides read TGTGCCAGCGGCTCCACCCGGGGCGGTACAGATACGCAGTATTTT. The chain joins TRBV5-4 to TRBJ2-3; the D gene could be TRBD1 or TRBD2 (5 bases each). CDR3 size: 15 residues. The ends were cut back, 7 bases at V and 3 bases at J, with 18 bases in the middle. From germline, CDR1 is SGHNT and CDR2 YYREEE (reference sequence).